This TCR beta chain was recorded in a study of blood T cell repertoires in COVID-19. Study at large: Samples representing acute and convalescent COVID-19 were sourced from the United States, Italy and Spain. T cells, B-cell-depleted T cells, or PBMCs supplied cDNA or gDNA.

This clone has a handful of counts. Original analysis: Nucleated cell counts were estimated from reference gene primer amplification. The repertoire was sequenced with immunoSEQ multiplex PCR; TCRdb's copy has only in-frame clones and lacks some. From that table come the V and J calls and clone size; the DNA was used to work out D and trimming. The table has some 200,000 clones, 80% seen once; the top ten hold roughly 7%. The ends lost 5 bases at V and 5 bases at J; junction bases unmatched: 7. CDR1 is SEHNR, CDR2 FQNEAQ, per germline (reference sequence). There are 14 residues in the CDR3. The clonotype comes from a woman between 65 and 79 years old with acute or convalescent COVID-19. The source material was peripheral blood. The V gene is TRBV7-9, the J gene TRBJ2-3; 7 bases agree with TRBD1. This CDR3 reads CASSLGQVEDTQYF. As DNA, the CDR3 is TGTGCCAGCAGCCTTGGACAGGTAGAAGATACGCAGTATTTT.